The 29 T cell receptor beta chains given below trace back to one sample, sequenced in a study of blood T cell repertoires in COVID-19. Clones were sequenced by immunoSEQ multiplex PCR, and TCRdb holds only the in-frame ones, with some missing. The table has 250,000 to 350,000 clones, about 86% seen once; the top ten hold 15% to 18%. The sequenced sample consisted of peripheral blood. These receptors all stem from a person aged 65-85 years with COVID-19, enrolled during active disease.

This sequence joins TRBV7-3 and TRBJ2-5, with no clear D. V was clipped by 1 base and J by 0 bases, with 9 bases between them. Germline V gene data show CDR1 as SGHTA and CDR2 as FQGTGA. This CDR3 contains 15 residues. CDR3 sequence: CASSLRGGYQETQYF. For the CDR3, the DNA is TGTGCCAGCAGCTTAAGAGGCGGCTACCAAGAGACCCAGTACTTC.

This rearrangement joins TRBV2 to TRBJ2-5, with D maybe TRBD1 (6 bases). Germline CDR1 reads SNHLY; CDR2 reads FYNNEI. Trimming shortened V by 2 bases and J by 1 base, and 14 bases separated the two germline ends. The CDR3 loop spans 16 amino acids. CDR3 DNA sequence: TGTGCCAGCAGTGAACAACAGGGATCCGGCCAAGAGACCCAGTACTTC. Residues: CASSEQQGSGQETQYF.

The CDR3 DNA reads TGCGCCAGCAGCCAAGGGGCAGGGCTCACAGATACGCAGTATTTT. Residues: CASSQGAGLTDTQYF. The V call is TRBV4-1, the J call TRBJ2-3, with a weak D call TRBD1 (5 bases). The ends were cut back, 1 base at V and 2 bases at J, with 10 bases in the middle. The CDR3 consists of 15 residues. Germline lookup yields CDR1 MGHRA and CDR2 YSYEKL.

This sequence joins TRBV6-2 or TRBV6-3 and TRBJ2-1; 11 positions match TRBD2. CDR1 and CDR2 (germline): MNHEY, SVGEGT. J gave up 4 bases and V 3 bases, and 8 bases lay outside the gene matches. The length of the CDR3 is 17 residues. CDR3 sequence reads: CASSYSLGTSGYNEQFF. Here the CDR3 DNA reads TGTGCCAGCAGTTATTCTTTGGGGACTAGCGGTTACAATGAGCAGTTCTTC.

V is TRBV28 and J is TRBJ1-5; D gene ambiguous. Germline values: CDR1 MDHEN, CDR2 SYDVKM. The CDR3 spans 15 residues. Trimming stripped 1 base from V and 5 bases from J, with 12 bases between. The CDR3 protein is CASSLFRRTDQPQHF. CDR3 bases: TGTGCCAGCAGTTTATTCCGGAGGACCGATCAGCCCCAGCATTTT.

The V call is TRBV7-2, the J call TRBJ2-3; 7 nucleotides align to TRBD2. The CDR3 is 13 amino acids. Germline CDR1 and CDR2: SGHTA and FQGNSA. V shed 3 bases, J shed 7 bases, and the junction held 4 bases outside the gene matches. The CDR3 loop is CASSFGGGHTQYF. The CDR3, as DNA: TGTGCCAGCAGCTTTGGGGGAGGGCATACGCAGTATTTT.

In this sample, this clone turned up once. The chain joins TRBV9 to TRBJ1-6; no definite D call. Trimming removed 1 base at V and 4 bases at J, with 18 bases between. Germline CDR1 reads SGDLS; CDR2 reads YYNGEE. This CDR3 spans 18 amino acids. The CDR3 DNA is TGTGCCAGCAGCGTATCGCTCGGGGAGGCGGGGTATAATTCACCCCTCCACTTT. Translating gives CASSVSLGEAGYNSPLHF.

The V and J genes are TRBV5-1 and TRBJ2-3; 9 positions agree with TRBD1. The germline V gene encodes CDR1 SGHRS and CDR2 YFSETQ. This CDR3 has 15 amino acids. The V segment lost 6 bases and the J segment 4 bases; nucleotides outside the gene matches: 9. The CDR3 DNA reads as TGCGCCAGCAATAACATACAGGGGGCATCAGATACGCAGTATTTT. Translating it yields CASNNIQGASDTQYF.

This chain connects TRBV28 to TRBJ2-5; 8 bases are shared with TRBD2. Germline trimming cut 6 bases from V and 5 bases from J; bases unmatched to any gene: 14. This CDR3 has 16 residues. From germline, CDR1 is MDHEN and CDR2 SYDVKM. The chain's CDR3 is CASRTQTGTRGETQYF. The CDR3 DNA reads TGTGCCAGCAGAACTCAAACCGGGACTAGAGGCGAGACCCAGTACTTC.

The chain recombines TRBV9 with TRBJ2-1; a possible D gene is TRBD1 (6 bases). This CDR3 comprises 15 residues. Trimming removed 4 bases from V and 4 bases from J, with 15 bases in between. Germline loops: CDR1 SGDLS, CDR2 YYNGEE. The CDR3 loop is CASSPGAGIYNEQFF. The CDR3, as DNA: TGTGCCAGCAGCCCAGGGGCAGGGATTTACAATGAGCAGTTCTTC.

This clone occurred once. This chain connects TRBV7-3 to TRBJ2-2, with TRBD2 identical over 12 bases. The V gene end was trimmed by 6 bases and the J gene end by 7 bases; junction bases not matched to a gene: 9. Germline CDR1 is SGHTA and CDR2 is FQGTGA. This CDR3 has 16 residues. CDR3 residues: CASSLRLAGVYGELFF. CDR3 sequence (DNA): TGTGCCAGCAGTTTGAGACTAGCGGGAGTTTACGGGGAGCTGTTTTTT. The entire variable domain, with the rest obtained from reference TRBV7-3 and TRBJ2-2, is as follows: GAGVSQTPSNKVTEKGKYVELRCDPISGHTALYWYRQSLGQGPEFLIYFQGTGAADDSGLPNDRFFAVRPEGSVSTLKIQRTERGDSAVYLCASSLRLAGVYGELFFGEGSRLTVL.

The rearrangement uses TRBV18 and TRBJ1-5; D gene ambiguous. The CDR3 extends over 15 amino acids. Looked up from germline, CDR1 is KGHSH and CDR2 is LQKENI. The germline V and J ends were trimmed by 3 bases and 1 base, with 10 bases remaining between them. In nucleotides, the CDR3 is TGTGCCAGCTCACCTAACAGTGGGAGCAATCAGCCCCAGCATTTT. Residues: CASSPNSGSNQPQHF.

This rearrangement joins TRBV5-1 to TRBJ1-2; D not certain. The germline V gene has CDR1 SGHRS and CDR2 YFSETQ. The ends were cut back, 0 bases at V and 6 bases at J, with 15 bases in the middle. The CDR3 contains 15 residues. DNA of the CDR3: TGCGCCAGCAGCTTGGATTGGGGAGGGTACAATGGCTACACCTTC. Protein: CASSLDWGGYNGYTF.

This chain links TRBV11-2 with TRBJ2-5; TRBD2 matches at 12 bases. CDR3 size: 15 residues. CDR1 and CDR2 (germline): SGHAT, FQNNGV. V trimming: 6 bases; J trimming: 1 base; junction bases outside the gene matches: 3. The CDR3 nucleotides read TGTGCCAGCAGTTGGACTAGCGGGACCCAAGAGACCCAGTACTTC. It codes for CASSWTSGTQETQYF. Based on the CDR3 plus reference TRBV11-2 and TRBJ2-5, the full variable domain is EAGVAQSPRYKIIEKRQSVAFWCNPISGHATLYWYQQILGQGPKLLIQFQNNGVVDDSQLPKDRFSAERLKGVDSTLKIQPAKLEDSAVYLCASSWTSGTQETQYFGPGTRLLVL.

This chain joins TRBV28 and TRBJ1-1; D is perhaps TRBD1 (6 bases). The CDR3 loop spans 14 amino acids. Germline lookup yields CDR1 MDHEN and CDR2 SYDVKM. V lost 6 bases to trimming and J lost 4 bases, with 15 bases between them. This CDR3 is CASSKPGQTTEAFF. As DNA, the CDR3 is TGTGCCAGCAGCAAACCCGGACAGACCACTGAAGCTTTCTTT.

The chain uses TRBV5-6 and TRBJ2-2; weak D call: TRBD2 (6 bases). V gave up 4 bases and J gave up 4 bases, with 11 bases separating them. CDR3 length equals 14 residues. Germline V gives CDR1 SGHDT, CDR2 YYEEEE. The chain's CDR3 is CASSGGTSTGELFF. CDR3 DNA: TGTGCCAGCAGCGGGGGGACTTCCACCGGGGAGCTGTTTTTT.

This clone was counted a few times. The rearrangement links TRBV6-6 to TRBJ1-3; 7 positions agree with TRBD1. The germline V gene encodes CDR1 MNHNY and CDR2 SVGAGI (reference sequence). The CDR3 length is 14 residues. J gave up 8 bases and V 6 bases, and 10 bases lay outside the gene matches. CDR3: CASSQGGPVDTIYF. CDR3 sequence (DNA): TGTGCCAGCAGCCAGGGGGGCCCCGTGGACACCATATATTTT.

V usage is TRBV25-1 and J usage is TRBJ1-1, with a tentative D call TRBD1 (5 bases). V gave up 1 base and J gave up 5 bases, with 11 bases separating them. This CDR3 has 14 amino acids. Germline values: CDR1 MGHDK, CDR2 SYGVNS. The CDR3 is CASSESRVGTEAFF. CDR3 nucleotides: TGTGCCAGCAGTGAATCCAGGGTTGGGACTGAAGCTTTCTTT.

The CDR3 DNA is TGTGCCAGCAGCAAAGGGACAGGGGTGGGGACTGAAGCTTTCTTT. Translating gives CASSKGTGVGTEAFF. This chain joins TRBV7-2 and TRBJ1-1; 10 bases agree with TRBD1. V lost 5 bases, J lost 5 bases, and 8 bases stayed unmatched. This CDR3 spans 15 amino acids. The germline V gene encodes CDR1 SGHTA and CDR2 FQGNSA.

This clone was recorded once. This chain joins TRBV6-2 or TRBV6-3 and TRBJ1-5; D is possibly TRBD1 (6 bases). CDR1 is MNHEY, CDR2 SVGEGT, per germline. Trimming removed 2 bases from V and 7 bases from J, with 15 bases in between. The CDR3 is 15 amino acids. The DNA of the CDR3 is TGTGCCAGCAGTTACCGGAACAGGGACAAACAGCCCCAGCATTTT. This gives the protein CASSYRNRDKQPQHF.

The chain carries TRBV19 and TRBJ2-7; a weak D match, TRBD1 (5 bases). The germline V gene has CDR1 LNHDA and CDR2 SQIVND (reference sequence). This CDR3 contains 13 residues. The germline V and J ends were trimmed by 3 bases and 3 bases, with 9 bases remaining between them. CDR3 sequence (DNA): TGTGCCAGTAGTATGGACAAGAACTACGAGCAGTACTTC. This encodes CASSMDKNYEQYF.

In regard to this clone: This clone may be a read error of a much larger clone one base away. CDR3 sequence: CASSFGDRGYNEQFF. In nucleotides, the CDR3 is TGTGCCAGCAGCTTTGGGGACAGGGGCTACAATGAGCAGTTCTTC. The chain carries TRBV7-9 and TRBJ2-1; TRBD1 agrees at 10 bases. Germline V gene sequence: CDR1 SEHNR, CDR2 FQNEAQ (reference sequence). The CDR3 is 15 amino acids. V was pared by 3 bases and J by 3 bases, with 2 bases of the junction left unmatched.

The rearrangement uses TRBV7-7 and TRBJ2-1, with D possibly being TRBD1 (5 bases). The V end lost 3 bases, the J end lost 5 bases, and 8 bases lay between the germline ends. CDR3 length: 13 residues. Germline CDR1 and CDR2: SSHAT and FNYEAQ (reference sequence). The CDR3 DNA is TGTGCCAGCAGCTTGGACACCGACAATGAGCAGTTCTTC. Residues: CASSLDTDNEQFF.

The CDR3 loop reads CASHRGQVSDTQYF. For the CDR3, the DNA is TGTGCCAGCCATAGGGGCCAGGTCTCAGATACGCAGTATTTT. The J gene is TRBJ2-3, the V gene TRBV5-6; D might be TRBD1 (5 bases). The germline CDR1 and CDR2 sequences are SGHDT and YYEEEE. V gave up 7 bases and J gave up 4 bases, with 16 bases separating them. The CDR3 length is 14 residues.

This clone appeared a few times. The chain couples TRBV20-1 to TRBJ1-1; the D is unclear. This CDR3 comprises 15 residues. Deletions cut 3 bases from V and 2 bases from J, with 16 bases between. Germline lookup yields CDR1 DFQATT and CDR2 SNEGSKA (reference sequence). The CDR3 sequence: CSASYLFLGNTEAFF. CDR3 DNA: TGCAGTGCTAGTTACCTGTTCCTAGGAAACACTGAAGCTTTCTTT.

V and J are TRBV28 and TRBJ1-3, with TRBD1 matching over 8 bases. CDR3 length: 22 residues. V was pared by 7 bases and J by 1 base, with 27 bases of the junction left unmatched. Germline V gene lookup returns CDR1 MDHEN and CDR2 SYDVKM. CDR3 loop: CASIGQGIRGTIVTSSGNTIYF. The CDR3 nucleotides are TGTGCCAGCATAGGACAGGGTATAAGAGGCACGATCGTTACCTCATCTGGAAACACCATATATTTT.

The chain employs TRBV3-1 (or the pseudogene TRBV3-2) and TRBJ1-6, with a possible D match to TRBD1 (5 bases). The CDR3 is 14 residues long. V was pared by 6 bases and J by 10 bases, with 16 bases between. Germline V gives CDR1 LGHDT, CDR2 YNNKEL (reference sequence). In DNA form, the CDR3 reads TGTGCCAGCAGGGCGGCGGGGGTGGCATCACCCCTCCACTTT. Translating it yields CASRAAGVASPLHF.

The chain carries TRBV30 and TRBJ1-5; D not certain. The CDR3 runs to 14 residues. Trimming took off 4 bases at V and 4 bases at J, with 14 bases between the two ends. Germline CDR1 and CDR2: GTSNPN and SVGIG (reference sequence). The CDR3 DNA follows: TGTGCCTGGACCTCCGGGAGGGCAAATCAGCCCCAGCATTTT. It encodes CAWTSGRANQPQHF.

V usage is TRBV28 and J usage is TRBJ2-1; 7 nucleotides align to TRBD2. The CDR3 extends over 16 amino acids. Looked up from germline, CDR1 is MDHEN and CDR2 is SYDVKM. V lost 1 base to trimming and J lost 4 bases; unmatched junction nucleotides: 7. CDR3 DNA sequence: TGTGCCAGCAGTTTATTAGAGCGGGGCAAGTACAATGAGCAGTTCTTC. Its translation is CASSLLERGKYNEQFF.